The present T cell receptor beta chain was sequenced within a study of cytotoxic CD8 clonotypes in ibrutinib-treated CLL. Overall study findings and caveats: Patients had baseline clonality above age-matched healthy donors, and this clonality moved with circulating CD8+ T-cell counts.

The repertoire was sequenced with immunoSEQ multiplex PCR; TCRdb's copy has only in-frame clones and lacks some. The sample includes approximately 26,000 clones, 85% seen only once; the top ten take about 8%. J gave up 7 bases and V 3 bases, and 2 bases lay outside the gene matches. CDR1 and CDR2 (germline): KGHSH, LQKENI. The CDR3 is made up of 14 amino acids. This clone has just one count. The antigen is undetermined. The input for sequencing was PBMCs, taken after 24 months of ibrutinib treatment. This rearrangement joins TRBV18 to TRBJ1-6, with TRBD1 matching 8 bases. This TCR derives from a human donor with chronic lymphocytic leukemia. CDR3 nucleotides: TGTGCCAGCTCACCCGGGACAGGCAATTCACCCCTCCACTTT. This codes for CASSPGTGNSPLHF. The full variable domain, rest sourced from reference TRBV18 and TRBJ1-6, is NAGVMQNPRHLVRRRGQEARLRCSPMKGHSHVYWYRQLPEEGLKFMVYLQKENIIDESGMPKERFSAEFPKEGPSILRIQQVVRGDSAAYFCASSPGTGNSPLHFGNGTRLTVT.